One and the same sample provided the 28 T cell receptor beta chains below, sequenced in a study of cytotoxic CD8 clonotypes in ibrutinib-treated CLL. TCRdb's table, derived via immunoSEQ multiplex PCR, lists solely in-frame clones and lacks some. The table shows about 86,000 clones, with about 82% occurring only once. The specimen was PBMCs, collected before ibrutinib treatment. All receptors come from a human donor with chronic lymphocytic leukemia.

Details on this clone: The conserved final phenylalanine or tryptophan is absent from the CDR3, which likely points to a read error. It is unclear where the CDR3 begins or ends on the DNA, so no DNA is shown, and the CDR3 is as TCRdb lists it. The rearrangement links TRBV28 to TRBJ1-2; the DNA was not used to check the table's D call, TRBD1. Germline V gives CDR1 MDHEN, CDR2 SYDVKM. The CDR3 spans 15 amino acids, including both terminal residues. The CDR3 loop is CASSSAGGRPSDVGL.

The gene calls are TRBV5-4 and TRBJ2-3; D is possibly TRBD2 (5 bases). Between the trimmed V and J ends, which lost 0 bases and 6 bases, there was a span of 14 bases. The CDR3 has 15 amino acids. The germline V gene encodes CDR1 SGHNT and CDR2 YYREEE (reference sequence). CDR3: CASSLGSRSGDTQYF. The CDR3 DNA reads TGTGCCAGCAGCTTGGGTTCCCGGTCGGGGGATACGCAGTATTTT.

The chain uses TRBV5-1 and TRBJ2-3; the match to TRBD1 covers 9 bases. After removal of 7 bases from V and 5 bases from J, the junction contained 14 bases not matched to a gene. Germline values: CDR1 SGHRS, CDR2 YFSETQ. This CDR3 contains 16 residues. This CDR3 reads CASGGVGTGMKDTQYF. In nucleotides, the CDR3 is TGCGCCAGCGGCGGGGTGGGGACAGGGATGAAAGATACGCAGTATTTT.

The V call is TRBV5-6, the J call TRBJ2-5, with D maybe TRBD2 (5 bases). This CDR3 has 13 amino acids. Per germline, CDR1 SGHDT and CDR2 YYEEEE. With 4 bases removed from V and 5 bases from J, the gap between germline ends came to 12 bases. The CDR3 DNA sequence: TGTGCCAGCAGCGCCGGACTGAGGGAGACCCAGTACTTC. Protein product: CASSAGLRETQYF.

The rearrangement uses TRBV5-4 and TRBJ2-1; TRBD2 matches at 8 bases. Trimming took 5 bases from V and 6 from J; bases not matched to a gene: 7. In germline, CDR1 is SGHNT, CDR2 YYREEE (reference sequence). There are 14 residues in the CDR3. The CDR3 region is CASRQGLVSNEQFF. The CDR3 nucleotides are TGTGCCAGCAGACAGGGACTAGTGAGCAATGAGCAGTTCTTC.

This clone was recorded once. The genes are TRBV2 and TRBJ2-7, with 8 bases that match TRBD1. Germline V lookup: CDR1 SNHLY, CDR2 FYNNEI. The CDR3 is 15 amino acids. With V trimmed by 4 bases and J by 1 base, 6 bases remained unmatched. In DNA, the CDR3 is TGTGCCAGCAGTGCCACACAGGGGGTATCCTACGAGCAGTACTTC. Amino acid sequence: CASSATQGVSYEQYF.

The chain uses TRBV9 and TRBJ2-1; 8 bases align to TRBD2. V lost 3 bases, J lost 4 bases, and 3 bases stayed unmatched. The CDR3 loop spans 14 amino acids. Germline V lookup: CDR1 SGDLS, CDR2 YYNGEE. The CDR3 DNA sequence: TGTGCCAGCAGCGCGGGACTAGGGTACAATGAGCAGTTCTTC. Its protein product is CASSAGLGYNEQFF.

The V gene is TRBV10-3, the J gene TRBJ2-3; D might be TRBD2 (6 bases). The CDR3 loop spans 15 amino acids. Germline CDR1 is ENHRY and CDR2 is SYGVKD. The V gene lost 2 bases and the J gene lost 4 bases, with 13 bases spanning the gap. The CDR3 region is CAISEAEGRSDTQYF. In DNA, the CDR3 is TGTGCCATCAGTGAGGCCGAGGGGAGGTCAGATACGCAGTATTTT.

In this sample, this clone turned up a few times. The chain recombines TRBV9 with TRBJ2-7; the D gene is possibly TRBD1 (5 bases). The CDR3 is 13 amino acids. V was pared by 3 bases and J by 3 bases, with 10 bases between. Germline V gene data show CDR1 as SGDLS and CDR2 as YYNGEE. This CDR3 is CASSDGDSYEQYF. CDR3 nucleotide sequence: TGTGCCAGCAGCGACGGAGACAGCTACGAGCAGTACTTC.

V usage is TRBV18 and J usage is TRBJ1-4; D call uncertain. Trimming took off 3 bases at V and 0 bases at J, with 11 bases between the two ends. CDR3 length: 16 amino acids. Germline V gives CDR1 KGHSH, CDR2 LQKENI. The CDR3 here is CASSPRQPATNEKLFF. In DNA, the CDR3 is TGTGCCAGCTCACCCCGCCAGCCTGCAACTAATGAAAAACTGTTTTTT.

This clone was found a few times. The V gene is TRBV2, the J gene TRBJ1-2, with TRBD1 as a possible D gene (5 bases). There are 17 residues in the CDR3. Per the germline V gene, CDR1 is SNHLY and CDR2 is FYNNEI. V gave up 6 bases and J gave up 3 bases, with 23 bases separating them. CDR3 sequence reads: CASRAGTRFRWDYGYTF. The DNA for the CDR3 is TGTGCCAGCAGAGCCGGGACTCGGTTCCGATGGGACTATGGCTACACCTTC.

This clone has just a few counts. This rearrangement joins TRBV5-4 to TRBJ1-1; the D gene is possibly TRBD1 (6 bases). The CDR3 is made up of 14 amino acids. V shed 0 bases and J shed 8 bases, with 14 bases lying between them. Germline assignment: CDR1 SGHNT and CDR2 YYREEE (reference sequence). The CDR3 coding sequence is TGTGCCAGCAGCTTGGGTGCCGGACAGTCGGAAGCTTTCTTT. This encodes CASSLGAGQSEAFF.

The CDR3 nucleotides read TGTGCCAGCAGCTTGGAGCGTGGGCCCGTCATATTGTCTGGGGCCAACGTCCTGACTTTC. Residues: CASSLERGPVILSGANVLTF. J is TRBJ2-6 and V is TRBV5-5; no clear D gene. This CDR3 has 20 amino acids. Germline V gives CDR1 SGHKS, CDR2 YYEKEE (reference sequence). Trimming removed 0 bases from V and 1 base from J, with 20 bases in between. Full variable domain (rest looked up from reference TRBV5-5 and TRBJ2-6): DAGVTQSPTHLIKTRGQQVTLRCSPISGHKSVSWYQQVLGQGPQFIFQYYEKEERGRGNFPDRFSARQFPNYSSELNVNALLLGDSALYLCASSLERGPVILSGANVLTFGAGSRLTVL.

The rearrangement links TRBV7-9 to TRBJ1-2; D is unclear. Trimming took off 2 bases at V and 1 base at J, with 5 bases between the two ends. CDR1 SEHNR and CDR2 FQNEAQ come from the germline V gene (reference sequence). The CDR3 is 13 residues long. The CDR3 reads CASSLPFNYGYTF. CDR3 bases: TGTGCCAGCAGCTTACCTTTTAACTATGGCTACACCTTC.

This CDR3 reads CASSYAPGRVAGYTF. CDR3 nucleotide sequence: TGTGCCAGCAGTTACGCACCGGGCAGGGTAGCCGGCTACACCTTC. The V and J genes are TRBV6-5 and TRBJ1-2; D might be TRBD1 (5 bases). The V and J ends lost 2 bases and 8 bases respectively, with 18 bases between them. CDR3 length: 15 residues. CDR1 and CDR2 from the germline V gene are MNHEY and SVGAGI.

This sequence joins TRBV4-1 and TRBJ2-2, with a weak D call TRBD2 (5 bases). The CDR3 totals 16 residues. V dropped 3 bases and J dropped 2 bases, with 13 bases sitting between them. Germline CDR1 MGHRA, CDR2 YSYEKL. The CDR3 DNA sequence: TGCGCCAGCAGCCAGGAGGATGGGAGAAACACCGGGGAGCTGTTTTTT. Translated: CASSQEDGRNTGELFF.

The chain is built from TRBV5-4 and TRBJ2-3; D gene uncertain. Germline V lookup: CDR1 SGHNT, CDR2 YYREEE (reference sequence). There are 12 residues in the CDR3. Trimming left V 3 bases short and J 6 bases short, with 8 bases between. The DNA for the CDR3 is TGTGCCAGCAGCTCCGGTAGGGATACGCAGTATTTT. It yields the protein CASSSGRDTQYF.

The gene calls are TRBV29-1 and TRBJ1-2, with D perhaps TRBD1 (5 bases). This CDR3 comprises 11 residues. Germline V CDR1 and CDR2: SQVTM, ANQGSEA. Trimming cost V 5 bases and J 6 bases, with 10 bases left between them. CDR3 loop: CSVIRDNGYTF. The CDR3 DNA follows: TGCAGCGTTATCAGGGATAATGGCTACACCTTC.

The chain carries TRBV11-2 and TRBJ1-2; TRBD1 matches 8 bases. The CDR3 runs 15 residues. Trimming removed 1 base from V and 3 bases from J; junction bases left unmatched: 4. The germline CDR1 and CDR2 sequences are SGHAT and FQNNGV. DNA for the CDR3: TGTGCCAGCAGCTTAGGGGACAGGCAATACTATGGCTACACCTTC. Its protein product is CASSLGDRQYYGYTF.

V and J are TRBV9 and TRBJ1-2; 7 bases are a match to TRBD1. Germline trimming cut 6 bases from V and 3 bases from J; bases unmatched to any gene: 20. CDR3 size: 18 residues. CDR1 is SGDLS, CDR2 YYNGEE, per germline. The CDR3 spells CASILTPTQTGSDYGYTF. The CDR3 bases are TGTGCCAGCATCCTAACTCCAACCCAGACAGGGAGCGACTATGGCTACACCTTC.

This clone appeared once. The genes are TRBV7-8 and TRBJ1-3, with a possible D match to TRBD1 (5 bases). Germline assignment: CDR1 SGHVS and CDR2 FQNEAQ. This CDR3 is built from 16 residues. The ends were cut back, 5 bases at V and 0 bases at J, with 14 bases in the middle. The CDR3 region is CASSKGRISSGNTIYF. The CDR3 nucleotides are TGTGCCAGCAGCAAGGGACGGATCTCCTCTGGAAACACCATATATTTT.

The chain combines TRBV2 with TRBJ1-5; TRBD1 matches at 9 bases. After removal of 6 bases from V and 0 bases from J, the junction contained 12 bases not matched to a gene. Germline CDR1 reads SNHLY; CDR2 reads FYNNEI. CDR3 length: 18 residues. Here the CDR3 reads CASRVRDRDNYSNQPQHF. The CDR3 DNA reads TGTGCCAGCAGAGTCCGGGACAGGGATAACTATAGCAATCAGCCCCAGCATTTT.

The CDR3, as DNA: TGCGCCAGCAGCCCCAGTAGGGATTTTCTATCTTTTAATGAGCAGTTCTTC. As protein: CASSPSRDFLSFNEQFF. The genes are TRBV5-1 and TRBJ2-1; D gene unclear. V lost 4 bases and J lost 7, with 24 bases in between. The CDR3 covers 17 residues. The germline V gene encodes CDR1 SGHRS and CDR2 YFSETQ.

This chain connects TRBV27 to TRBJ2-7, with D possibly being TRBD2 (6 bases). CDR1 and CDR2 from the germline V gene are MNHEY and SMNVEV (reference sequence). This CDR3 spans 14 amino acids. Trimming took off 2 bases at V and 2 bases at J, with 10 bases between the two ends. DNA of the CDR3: TGTGCCAGCAGTTTACTCGGGGGTCCCTACGAGCAGTACTTC. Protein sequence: CASSLLGGPYEQYF.

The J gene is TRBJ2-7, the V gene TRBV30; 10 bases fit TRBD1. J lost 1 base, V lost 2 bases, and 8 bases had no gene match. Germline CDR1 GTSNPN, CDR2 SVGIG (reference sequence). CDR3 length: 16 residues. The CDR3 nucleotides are TGTGCCTGGAGTCTGCACGGGGACAGGGGTTCCTACGAGCAGTACTTC. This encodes CAWSLHGDRGSYEQYF.

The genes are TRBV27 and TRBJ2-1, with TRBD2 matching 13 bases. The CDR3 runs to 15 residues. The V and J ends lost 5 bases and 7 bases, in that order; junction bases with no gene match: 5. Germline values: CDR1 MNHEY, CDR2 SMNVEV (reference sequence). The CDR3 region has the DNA TGTGCCAGCAGTACCGGGACTAGCGGGAAAAATGAGCAGTTCTTC. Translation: CASSTGTSGKNEQFF.

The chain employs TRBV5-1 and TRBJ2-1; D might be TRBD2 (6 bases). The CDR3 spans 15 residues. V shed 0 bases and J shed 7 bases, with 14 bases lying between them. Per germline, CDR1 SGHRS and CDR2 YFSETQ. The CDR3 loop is CASSLGPGAMNEQFF. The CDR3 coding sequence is TGCGCCAGCAGCTTGGGTCCGGGAGCCATGAATGAGCAGTTCTTC.

The CDR3 loop is CASRVLAGAPSSYNEQFF. CDR3 DNA sequence: TGTGCCAGCAGGGTACTAGCGGGAGCTCCAAGCTCCTACAATGAGCAGTTCTTC. The V gene is TRBV5-6, the J gene TRBJ2-1, with 11 nucleotides matching TRBD2. The germline gives CDR1 SGHDT, CDR2 YYEEEE. The length of the CDR3 is 18 residues. The junction had 10 bases not matched to a gene; V was cut back by 5 bases and J by 0 bases.